One and the same sample provided the 28 T cell receptor beta chains below, sequenced in a study of blood T cell repertoires in COVID-19. Data came from immunoSEQ multiplex PCR; TCRdb stores just in-frame clones and leaves some out. Here the sample spans 90,000 to 120,000 clones, 87% being singletons. Sequencing was performed on peripheral blood. The receptors derive from a man in his forties or fifties with acute or convalescent COVID-19.

The chain has TRBV5-1 and TRBJ2-7; tentatively, D is TRBD1 (5 bases). The CDR3 spans 14 residues. Germline CDR1 reads SGHRS; CDR2 reads YFSETQ. V lost 4 bases and J 0 bases, leaving 11 bases between the germline ends. The DNA for the CDR3 is TGCGCCAGCAGCCAGGACACTCACTCCTACGAGCAGTACTTC. It translates to CASSQDTHSYEQYF.

The gene calls are TRBV28 and TRBJ1-5; TRBD1 agrees at 10 bases. V lost 2 bases and J lost 0; bases outside the gene matches: 4. Germline CDR1 is MDHEN and CDR2 is SYDVKM. The CDR3 consists of 17 residues. CDR3 in amino acids: CASSLRQGAFSNQPQHF. In DNA form, the CDR3 reads TGTGCCAGCAGTTTAAGACAGGGGGCTTTTAGCAATCAGCCCCAGCATTTT.

This clone was observed a single time. The V and J genes are TRBV29-1 and TRBJ2-7, with a weak D call TRBD2 (6 bases). CDR3 size: 11 residues. The germline CDR1 and CDR2 sequences are SQVTM and ANQGSEA. The V and J ends lost 4 bases and 6 bases respectively, with 10 bases between them. The CDR3 reads CSVGTKGEQYF. CDR3 nucleotide sequence: TGCAGCGTTGGGACTAAGGGCGAGCAGTACTTC.

The V and J genes are TRBV6-1 and TRBJ1-2; TRBD1 agrees at 8 bases. J gave up 10 bases and V 0 bases, and 7 bases lay outside the gene matches. The length of the CDR3 is 14 residues. Germline V gene lookup returns CDR1 MNHNS and CDR2 SASEGT. The CDR3 DNA reads as TGTGCCAGCAGTGAAGCGCGGGCAGGGGGCTTCTACACCTTC. This translates into CASSEARAGGFYTF.

The chain carries TRBV18 and TRBJ2-2, with 8 bases matching TRBD1. Germline CDR1 KGHSH, CDR2 LQKENI. V was pared by 2 bases and J by 4 bases, with 9 bases of the junction left unmatched. The CDR3 runs 17 residues. The CDR3 coding sequence is TGTGCCAGCTCACCAATCCAGGGGGCATCTGGCACCGGGGAGCTGTTTTTT. Translating gives CASSPIQGASGTGELFF.

The sample holds many counts of this clone. This chain joins TRBV5-6 and TRBJ2-1; 7 nucleotides line up with TRBD1. The CDR3 totals 13 residues. V lost 3 bases and J lost 12; bases outside the gene matches: 9. Per the germline V gene, CDR1 is SGHDT and CDR2 is YYEEEE. CDR3 sequence reads: CASSYLDRERQFF. The CDR3 DNA follows: TGTGCCAGCAGCTACCTCGACAGGGAAAGGCAGTTCTTC.

The rearrangement uses TRBV28 and TRBJ2-3; 8 bases are a match to TRBD1. Unmatched junction bases numbered 14, after V lost 7 bases and J lost 2 bases. CDR1 and CDR2 (germline): MDHEN, SYDVKM. The CDR3 covers 17 residues. The CDR3 DNA reads as TGTGCCAGCACATTCTTTGGGGGACAGGAGAACACAGATACGCAGTATTTT. Amino acids: CASTFFGGQENTDTQYF.

The chain has TRBV13 and TRBJ2-2; 10 bases are a match to TRBD2. Germline loops: CDR1 PRHDT, CDR2 FYEKMQ (reference sequence). Unmatched junction bases numbered 1, after V lost 5 bases and J lost 1 base. The CDR3 consists of 15 residues. CDR3 loop: CASSRLAGNTGELFF. The CDR3 DNA sequence: TGTGCCAGCAGCCGACTAGCGGGGAACACCGGGGAGCTGTTTTTT.

The chain employs TRBV18 and TRBJ1-5, with 10 bases fitting TRBD1. CDR1 and CDR2 from the germline V gene are KGHSH and LQKENI. There are 14 residues in the CDR3. Trimming at V came to 2 bases and at J to 9 bases, leaving 4 bases not matched to a gene. CDR3: CASSPGTGVRPQHF. CDR3 bases: TGTGCCAGCTCACCAGGGACAGGGGTTCGGCCCCAGCATTTT.

This chain joins TRBV11-2 and TRBJ2-1; perhaps TRBD1 as D (5 bases). Deletions cut 5 bases from V and 10 bases from J, with 24 bases between. From germline, CDR1 is SGHAT and CDR2 FQNNGV. The CDR3 runs to 16 residues. The CDR3 sequence is CASSPAKGPPNREQFF. The DNA for the CDR3 is TGTGCCAGCAGCCCCGCTAAGGGGCCCCCGAATAGGGAGCAGTTCTTC.

The chain is built from TRBV5-1 and TRBJ2-2, with D tentatively TRBD2 (6 bases). The CDR3 totals 14 residues. Germline V lookup: CDR1 SGHRS, CDR2 YFSETQ. V lost 4 bases, J lost 6 bases, and 13 bases lay in between. The CDR3 bases are TGCGCCAGCAGCGGGACTCGTTCGGCCGGGGAGCTGTTTTTT. Protein sequence: CASSGTRSAGELFF.

The chain couples TRBV6-1 to TRBJ2-1; 7 bases match TRBD2. V gave up 2 bases and J gave up 6 bases; unmatched junction bases: 1. The V gene's germline CDR1 is MNHNS and CDR2 SASEGT. The CDR3 runs 13 residues. CDR3 protein: CASSEIAGNEQFF. CDR3 sequence (DNA): TGTGCCAGCAGTGAAATAGCGGGCAATGAGCAGTTCTTC.

This clone was detected once. The chain is built from TRBV28 and TRBJ2-5, with 11 bases that match TRBD1. The CDR3 extends over 17 amino acids. Germline assignment: CDR1 MDHEN and CDR2 SYDVKM. The V segment lost 2 bases and the J segment 5 bases; nucleotides outside the gene matches: 10. CDR3 sequence: CASSLAYGDRGRETQYF. CDR3 coding DNA: TGTGCCAGCAGTTTAGCCTACGGGGACAGGGGGAGGGAGACCCAGTACTTC.

V is TRBV7-9 and J is TRBJ2-7; 8 bases align to TRBD1. Germline loops: CDR1 SEHNR, CDR2 FQNEAQ (reference sequence). The CDR3 covers 13 residues. J was trimmed by 3 bases and V by 7 bases; bases with no gene match: 5. As DNA, the CDR3 is TGTGCCAGCACGACAGGGGTCGACTACGAGCAGTACTTC. It encodes CASTTGVDYEQYF. The whole variable domain, filled in from reference TRBV7-9 and TRBJ2-7, reads DTGVSQNPRHKITKRGQNVTFRCDPISEHNRLYWYRQTLGQGPEFLTYFQNEAQLEKSRLLSDRFSAERPKGSFSTLEIQRTEQGDSAMYLCASTTGVDYEQYFGPGTRLTVT.

This clone was seen only once. The rearrangement uses TRBV19 and TRBJ2-3, with 7 bases aligning to TRBD2. With V trimmed by 1 base and J by 4 bases, 11 bases remained unmatched. This CDR3 contains 17 residues. Germline CDR1 and CDR2: LNHDA and SQIVND (reference sequence). The CDR3, as DNA: TGTGCCAGTAGTATAGGGGAGGGCAGTTTGGAACCAGATACGCAGTATTTT. Residues: CASSIGEGSLEPDTQYF. The entire variable domain, with the rest obtained from reference TRBV19 and TRBJ2-3, is as follows: DGGITQSPKYLFRKEGQNVTLSCEQNLNHDAMYWYRQDPGQGLRLIYYSQIVNDFQKGDIAEGYSVSREKKESFPLTVTSAQKNPTAFYLCASSIGEGSLEPDTQYFGPGTRLTVL.

The CDR3 loop is CASSHAAGTGGDEQYF. CDR3 sequence (DNA): TGCGCCAGCAGCCACGCAGCCGGGACAGGGGGCGACGAGCAGTACTTC. The J gene is TRBJ2-7, the V gene TRBV4-1; 12 bases align to TRBD1. The CDR3 has 16 residues. Per the germline V gene, CDR1 is MGHRA and CDR2 is YSYEKL. V shed 3 bases and J 5 bases; nucleotides not matched to a gene: 8.

A remark on this clone: Sequence at one end of the junction differs from germline and may be a read error. This chain joins TRBV20-1 and TRBJ2-3; no clear D gene. The CDR3 totals 11 residues. CDR1 and CDR2 from the germline V gene are DFQATT and SNEGSKA (reference sequence). In DNA form, the CDR3 reads TGCAGTGCTAGGGTCGGTGATAGGCAGTATTTT. Its protein product is CSARVGDRQYF.

The V gene is TRBV15, the J gene TRBJ1-2; tentatively, D is TRBD1 (6 bases). The germline V and J ends were trimmed by 2 bases and 6 bases, with 10 bases remaining between them. There are 13 residues in the CDR3. CDR1 and CDR2 (germline): LNHNV, YYDKDF (reference sequence). As DNA, the CDR3 is TGTGCCACCAGCAGACCAGGGGCAAATGGCTACACCTTC. Translated, it gives CATSRPGANGYTF. The entire variable domain, with the rest obtained from reference TRBV15 and TRBJ1-2, is as follows: DAMVIQNPRYQVTQFGKPVTLSCSQTLNHNVMYWYQQKSSQAPKLLFHYYDKDFNNEADTPDNFQSRRPNTSFCFLDIRSPGLGDTAMYLCATSRPGANGYTFGSGTRLTVV.

The rearrangement uses TRBV12-5 and TRBJ2-7, with TRBD2 matching over 9 bases. The CDR3 has 15 amino acids. The V gene's germline CDR1 is LGHNT and CDR2 FRNRAP. V dropped 4 bases and J dropped 0; count of bases not matched to a gene: 4. The CDR3 loop reads CASGSLGLASYEQYF. CDR3 in DNA: TGTGCTAGTGGTTCCCTGGGACTAGCCTCCTACGAGCAGTACTTC. Supplemented by reference TRBV12-5 and TRBJ2-7, the full variable domain reads DARVTQTPRHKVTEMGQEVTMRCQPILGHNTVFWYRQTMMQGLELLAYFRNRAPLDDSGMPKDRFSAEMPDATLATLKIQPSEPRDSAVYFCASGSLGLASYEQYFGPGTRLTVT.

The chain joins TRBV2 to TRBJ2-4; D gene ambiguous. Germline CDR1 is SNHLY and CDR2 is FYNNEI. This CDR3 has 15 residues. Between the trimmed V and J ends, which lost 1 base and 5 bases, there was a span of 12 bases. The CDR3 DNA follows: TGTGCCAGCAGTGAAGAAGTATTTGGGCAAAACATTCAGTACTTC. Translated: CASSEEVFGQNIQYF.

This sequence joins TRBV18 and TRBJ1-5; D might be TRBD1 (6 bases). CDR3 size: 15 residues. CDR1 KGHSH and CDR2 LQKENI come from the germline V gene. V lost 5 bases and J lost 0, with 11 bases in between. The CDR3 coding sequence is TGTGCCAGCTCAGGGGGACAAAATAGCAATCAGCCCCAGCATTTT. It is translated as CASSGGQNSNQPQHF.

The chain uses TRBV5-1 and TRBJ2-3, with 8 bases that match TRBD1. Germline V lookup: CDR1 SGHRS, CDR2 YFSETQ. The CDR3 has 15 amino acids. Trimming took 0 bases from V and 2 from J; bases not matched to a gene: 2. As DNA, the CDR3 is TGCGCCAGCAGCTTGGTGGACAGGGACACAGATACGCAGTATTTT. This translates into CASSLVDRDTDTQYF.

The V and J genes are TRBV11-2 and TRBJ2-1; 7 positions match TRBD2. The length of the CDR3 is 16 residues. CDR1 and CDR2 from the germline V gene are SGHAT and FQNNGV. V lost 2 bases to trimming and J lost 3 bases; unmatched junction nucleotides: 7. This chain's CDR3 is CASSLSGGRSYNEQFF. As DNA, the CDR3 is TGTGCCAGCAGCTTATCAGGCGGGAGAAGCTACAATGAGCAGTTCTTC.

This chain joins TRBV12-3 or TRBV12-4 and TRBJ2-3; unclear D gene. There are 11 residues in the CDR3. Trimming removed 10 bases at V and 6 bases at J, with 11 bases between. CDR3 coding DNA: TGTGCCACTTCCATCTATGATACGCAGTATTTT. This encodes CATSIYDTQYF.

The rearrangement links TRBV6-5 to TRBJ2-1, with 8 nucleotides matching TRBD2. The CDR3 has 14 residues. The germline V gene has CDR1 MNHEY and CDR2 SVGAGI. Losses at the gene ends were 3 bases for V and 5 bases for J; bases not matched to a gene: 3. DNA for the CDR3: TGTGCCAGCAGTTATGCGACTAGCGACAATGAGCAGTTCTTC. Encoded protein: CASSYATSDNEQFF.

The V and J genes are TRBV5-1 and TRBJ2-5, with D perhaps matching TRBD2 (5 bases). CDR1 is SGHRS and CDR2 is YFSETQ in the germline V gene. This CDR3 is 15 amino acids long. The V end was cut by 5 bases, the J end by 5 bases, with 19 bases between. The CDR3 sequence: CASRPTQRSGETQYF. Written as DNA, the CDR3 is TGCGCCAGCAGACCGACCCAGCGGTCCGGGGAGACCCAGTACTTC.

The V call is TRBV9, the J call TRBJ2-1, with D possibly TRBD2 on 6 matching bases. In germline, CDR1 is SGDLS, CDR2 YYNGEE. The CDR3 has 15 residues. The germline V and J ends were trimmed by 0 bases and 3 bases, with 10 bases remaining between them. For the CDR3, the DNA is TGTGCCAGCAGCGTAGACGGGAGCCACTACAATGAGCAGTTCTTC. Its protein is CASSVDGSHYNEQFF.

The chain links TRBV7-2 to TRBJ2-4, with D possibly being TRBD1 (5 bases). Looked up from germline, CDR1 is SGHTA and CDR2 is FQGNSA. CDR3 length equals 14 residues. The germline V and J ends were trimmed by 4 bases and 1 base, with 8 bases remaining between them. The CDR3 loop is CASSSQGAKNIQYF. CDR3 nucleotide sequence: TGTGCCAGCAGCTCCCAGGGTGCCAAAAACATTCAGTACTTC. The variable domain in full, completed from reference TRBV7-2 and TRBJ2-4, reads GAGVSQSPSNKVTEKGKDVELRCDPISGHTALYWYRQSLGQGLEFLIYFQGNSAPDKSGLPSDRFSAERTGGSVSTLTIQRTQQEDSAVYLCASSSQGAKNIQYFGAGTRLSVL.